This T cell receptor beta chain emerged from a study of regulatory T cells in long-lasting Graves disease. Concerning this clonotype: Its antigen is not identified. Since a much larger clone is just one base distant, this may be a read error.

Time point described: persistent/refractory GD, antithyroid drugs over 5 years with positive TRAb. There was RNA extracted from PBMCs, and the TCR library was made from it. Relying on iRepertoire HTBI primers and Arm-PCR of CDR3 regions, the team built TCR beta libraries. MiXCR was run by TCRdb on the multiplex PCR reads, yielding one entry per CDR3 protein. The sample lists 310,000 or so distinct CDR3 sequences, less than 20% seen once, with about 29% in the top ten. Study-level points and caveats: Blood alone, not thyroid tissue, was studied. New patients shared some 890 public clonotypes, fewer than the 2,500 to 3,500 shared by persistent patients.

Sequencing was performed on peripheral blood mononuclear cells (PBMCs), taken when the disease was refractory, from a patient treated with antithyroid drugs. This receptor was identified in a female donor with Graves disease.

The CDR3 sequence: CASTPHEGTEALF. CDR3 DNA: TGTGCCAGCACCCCGCACGAGGGCACTGAAGCTCTCTTT. This chain uses TRBV3-1 with TRBJ1-1; D not resolved. Germline assignment: CDR1 LGHDT and CDR2 YNNKEL (reference sequence). The length of the CDR3 is 13 residues.